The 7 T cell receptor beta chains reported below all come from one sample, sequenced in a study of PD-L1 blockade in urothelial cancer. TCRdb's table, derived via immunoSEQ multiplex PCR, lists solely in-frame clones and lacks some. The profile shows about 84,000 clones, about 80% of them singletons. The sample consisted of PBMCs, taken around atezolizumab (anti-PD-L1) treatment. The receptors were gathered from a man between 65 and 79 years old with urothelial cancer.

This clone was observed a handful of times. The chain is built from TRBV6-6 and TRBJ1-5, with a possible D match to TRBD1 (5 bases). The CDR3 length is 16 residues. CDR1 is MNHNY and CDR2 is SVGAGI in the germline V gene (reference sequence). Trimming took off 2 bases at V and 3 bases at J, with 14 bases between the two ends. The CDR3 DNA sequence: TGTGCCAGCAGTTACCAGGTGGGGCGGAACAATCAGCCCCAGCATTTT. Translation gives CASSYQVGRNNQPQHF.

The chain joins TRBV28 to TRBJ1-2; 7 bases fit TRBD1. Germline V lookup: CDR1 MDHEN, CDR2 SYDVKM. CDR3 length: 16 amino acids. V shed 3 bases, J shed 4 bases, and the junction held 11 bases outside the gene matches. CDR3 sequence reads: CASSLYSPGQSYGYTF. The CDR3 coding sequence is TGTGCCAGCAGTTTGTACTCGCCGGGACAGTCCTATGGCTACACCTTC.

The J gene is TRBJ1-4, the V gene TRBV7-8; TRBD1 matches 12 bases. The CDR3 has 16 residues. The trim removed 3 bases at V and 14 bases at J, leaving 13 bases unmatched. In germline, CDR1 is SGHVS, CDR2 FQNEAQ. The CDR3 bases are TGTGCCAGCAGCTTGGACGGGACAGGGGGCGCTTCTCGGCTGTTTTTT. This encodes CASSLDGTGGASRLFF.

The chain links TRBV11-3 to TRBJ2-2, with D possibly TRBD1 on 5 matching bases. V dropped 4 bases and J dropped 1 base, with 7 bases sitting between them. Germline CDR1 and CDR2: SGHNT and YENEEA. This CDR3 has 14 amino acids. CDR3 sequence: CASSSRENTGELFF. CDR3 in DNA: TGTGCCAGCAGCTCCAGGGAGAACACCGGGGAGCTGTTTTTT.

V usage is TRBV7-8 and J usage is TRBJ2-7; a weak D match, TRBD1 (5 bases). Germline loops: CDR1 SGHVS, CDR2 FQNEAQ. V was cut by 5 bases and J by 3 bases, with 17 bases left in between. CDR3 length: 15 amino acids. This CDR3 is CASSIGQRVDYEQYF. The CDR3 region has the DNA TGTGCCAGCAGCATCGGACAAAGAGTAGACTACGAGCAGTACTTC.

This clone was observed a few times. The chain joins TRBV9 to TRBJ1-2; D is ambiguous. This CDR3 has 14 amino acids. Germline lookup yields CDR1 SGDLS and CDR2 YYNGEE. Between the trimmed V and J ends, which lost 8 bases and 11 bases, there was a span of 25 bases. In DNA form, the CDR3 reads TGTGCCAGTTCCCAGAACCTACTATTGCCTATGTACACCTTC. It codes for CASSQNLLLPMYTF.

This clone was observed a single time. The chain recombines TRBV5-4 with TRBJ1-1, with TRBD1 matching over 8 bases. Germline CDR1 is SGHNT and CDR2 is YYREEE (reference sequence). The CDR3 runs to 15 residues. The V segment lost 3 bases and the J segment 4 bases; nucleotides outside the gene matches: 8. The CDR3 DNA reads TGTGCCAGCAGCTCAGCCGACAGGGGAGCCACTGAAGCTTTCTTT. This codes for CASSSADRGATEAFF.